This T cell receptor beta chain was observed in a study of T-cell reconstitution after alpha-beta-depleted transplantation in children. The CDR3 covers 16 residues. Trimming took 3 bases from V and 0 from J; bases not matched to a gene: 5. CDR1 is MRHNA and CDR2 is SNTAGT in the germline V gene. Preparation of the TCRbeta library involved a method that used unique molecular identifiers. TCRdb called the PCR reads again in MiXCR, with one record for every CDR3 protein. This table holds under 850,000 distinct CDR3 sequences, under 15% found once. J is TRBJ2-5 and V is TRBV6-4; 9 nucleotides match TRBD2. This specimen consisted of PBMCs, obtained before TCRalphabeta/CD19-depleted stem cell transplant. This TCR was recovered from a girl aged 2 to 9 with congenital amegakaryocytic thrombocytopenia, due to receive a stem cell transplant. The CDR3 spells CASSERLAEYQETQYF. Here the CDR3 DNA reads TGTGCCAGCAGTGAACGACTAGCGGAATACCAAGAGACCCAGTACTTC.